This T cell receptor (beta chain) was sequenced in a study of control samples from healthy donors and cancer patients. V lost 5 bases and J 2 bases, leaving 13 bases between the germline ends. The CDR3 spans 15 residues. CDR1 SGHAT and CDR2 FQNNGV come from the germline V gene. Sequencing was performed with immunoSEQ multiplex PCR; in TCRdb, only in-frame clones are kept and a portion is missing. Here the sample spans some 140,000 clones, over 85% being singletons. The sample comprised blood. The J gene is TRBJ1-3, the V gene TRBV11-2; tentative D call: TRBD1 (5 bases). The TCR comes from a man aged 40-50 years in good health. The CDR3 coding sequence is TGTGCCAGCAGCCCCGTGGGGGGACCTGGAAACACCATATATTTT. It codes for CASSPVGGPGNTIYF.